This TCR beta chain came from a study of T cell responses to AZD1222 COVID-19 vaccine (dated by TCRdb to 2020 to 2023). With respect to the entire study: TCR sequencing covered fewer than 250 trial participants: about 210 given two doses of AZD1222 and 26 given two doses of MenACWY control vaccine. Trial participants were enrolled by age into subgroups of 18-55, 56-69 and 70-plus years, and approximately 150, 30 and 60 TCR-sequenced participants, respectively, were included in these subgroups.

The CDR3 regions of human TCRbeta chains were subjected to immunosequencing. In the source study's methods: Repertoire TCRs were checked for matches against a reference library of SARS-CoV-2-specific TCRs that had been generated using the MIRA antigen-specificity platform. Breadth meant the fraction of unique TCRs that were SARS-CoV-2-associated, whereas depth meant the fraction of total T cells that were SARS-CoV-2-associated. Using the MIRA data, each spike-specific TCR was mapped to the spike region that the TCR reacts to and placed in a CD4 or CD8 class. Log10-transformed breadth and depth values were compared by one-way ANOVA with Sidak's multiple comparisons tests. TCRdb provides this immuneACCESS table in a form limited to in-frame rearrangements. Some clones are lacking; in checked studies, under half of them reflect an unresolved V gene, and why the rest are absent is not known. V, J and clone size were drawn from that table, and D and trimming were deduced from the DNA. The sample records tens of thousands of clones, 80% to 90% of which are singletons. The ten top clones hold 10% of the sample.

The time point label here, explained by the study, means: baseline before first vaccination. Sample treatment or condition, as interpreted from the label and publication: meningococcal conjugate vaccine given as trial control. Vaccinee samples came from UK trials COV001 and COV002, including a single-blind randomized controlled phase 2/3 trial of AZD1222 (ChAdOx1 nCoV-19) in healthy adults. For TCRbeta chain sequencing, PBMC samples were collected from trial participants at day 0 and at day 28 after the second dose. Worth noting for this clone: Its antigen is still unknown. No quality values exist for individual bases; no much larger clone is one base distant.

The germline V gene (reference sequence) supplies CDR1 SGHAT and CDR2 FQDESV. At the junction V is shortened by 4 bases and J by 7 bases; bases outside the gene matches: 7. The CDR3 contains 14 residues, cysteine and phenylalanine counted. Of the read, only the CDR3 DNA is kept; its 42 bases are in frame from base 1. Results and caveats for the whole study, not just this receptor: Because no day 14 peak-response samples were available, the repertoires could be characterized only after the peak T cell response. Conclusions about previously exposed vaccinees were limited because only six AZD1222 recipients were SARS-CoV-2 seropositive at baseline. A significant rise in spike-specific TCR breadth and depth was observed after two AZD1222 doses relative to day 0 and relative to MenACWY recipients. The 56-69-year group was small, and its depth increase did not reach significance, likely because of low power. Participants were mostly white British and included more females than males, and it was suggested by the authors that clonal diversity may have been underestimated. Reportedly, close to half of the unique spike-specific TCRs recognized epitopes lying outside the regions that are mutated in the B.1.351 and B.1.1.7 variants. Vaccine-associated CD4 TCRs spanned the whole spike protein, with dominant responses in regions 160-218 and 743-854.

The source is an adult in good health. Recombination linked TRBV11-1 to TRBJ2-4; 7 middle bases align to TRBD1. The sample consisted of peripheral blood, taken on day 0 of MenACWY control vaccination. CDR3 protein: CASSSKGAANIQYF. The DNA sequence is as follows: TGTGCCAGCAGCTCCAAGGGGGCAGCTAACATTCAGTACTTC.